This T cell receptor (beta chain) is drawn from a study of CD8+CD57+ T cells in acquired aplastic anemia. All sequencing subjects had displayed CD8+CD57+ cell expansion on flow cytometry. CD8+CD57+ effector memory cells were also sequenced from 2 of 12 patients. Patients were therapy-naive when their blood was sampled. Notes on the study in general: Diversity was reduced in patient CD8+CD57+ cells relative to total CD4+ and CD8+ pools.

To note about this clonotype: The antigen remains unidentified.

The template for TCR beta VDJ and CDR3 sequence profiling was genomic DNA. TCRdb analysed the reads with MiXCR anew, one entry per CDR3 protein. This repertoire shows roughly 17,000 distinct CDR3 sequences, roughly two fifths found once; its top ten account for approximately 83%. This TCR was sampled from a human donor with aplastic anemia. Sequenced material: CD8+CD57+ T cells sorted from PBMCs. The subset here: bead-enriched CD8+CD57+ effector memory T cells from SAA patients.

CDR3: CATSRPFPGQGSPGAQYF. As DNA, the CDR3 is TGTGCCACCAGCAGACCATTTCCGGGACAGGGGTCCCCTGGGGCCCAGTACTTC. The V and J genes are TRBV15 and TRBJ2-7; 10 nucleotides agree with TRBD1. Germline CDR1 LNHNV, CDR2 YYDKDF (reference sequence). CDR3 length: 18 amino acids. J was trimmed by 10 bases and V by 2 bases; bases with no gene match: 20. The full variable domain, its missing parts supplied by reference TRBV15 and TRBJ2-7, is DAMVIQNPRYQVTQFGKPVTLSCSQTLNHNVMYWYQQKSSQAPKLLFHYYDKDFNNEADTPDNFQSRRPNTSFCFLDIRSPGLGDTAMYLCATSRPFPGQGSPGAQYFGPGTRLTVT.